This T cell receptor beta chain stems from a study of sequential checkpoint blockade in melanoma. The study's findings and limits: In arm A, pretreatment tumor clonality was associated with response.

The germline V gene encodes CDR1 SGDLS and CDR2 YYNGEE. This CDR3 region has 16 residues. V dropped 0 bases and J dropped 2 bases, with 13 bases sitting between them. Data came from immunoSEQ multiplex PCR; TCRdb stores just in-frame clones and leaves some out. The table includes roughly 36,000 clones, roughly a third detected once. Treatment specified: randomized to nivolumab then ipilimumab (arm A) or the reverse (arm B). This clone was detected a few times. Its matching antigen is unknown. The clonotype was recovered from a human donor with melanoma. The source was tumor tissue (inferred from file names), collected from a patient given nivolumab and ipilimumab in sequence. This rearrangement joins TRBV9 to TRBJ2-3, with D unresolved. Here the CDR3 DNA reads TGTGCCAGCAGCGTAGAAGGATGGGCGACCACAGATACGCAGTATTTT. Its protein product is CASSVEGWATTDTQYF.